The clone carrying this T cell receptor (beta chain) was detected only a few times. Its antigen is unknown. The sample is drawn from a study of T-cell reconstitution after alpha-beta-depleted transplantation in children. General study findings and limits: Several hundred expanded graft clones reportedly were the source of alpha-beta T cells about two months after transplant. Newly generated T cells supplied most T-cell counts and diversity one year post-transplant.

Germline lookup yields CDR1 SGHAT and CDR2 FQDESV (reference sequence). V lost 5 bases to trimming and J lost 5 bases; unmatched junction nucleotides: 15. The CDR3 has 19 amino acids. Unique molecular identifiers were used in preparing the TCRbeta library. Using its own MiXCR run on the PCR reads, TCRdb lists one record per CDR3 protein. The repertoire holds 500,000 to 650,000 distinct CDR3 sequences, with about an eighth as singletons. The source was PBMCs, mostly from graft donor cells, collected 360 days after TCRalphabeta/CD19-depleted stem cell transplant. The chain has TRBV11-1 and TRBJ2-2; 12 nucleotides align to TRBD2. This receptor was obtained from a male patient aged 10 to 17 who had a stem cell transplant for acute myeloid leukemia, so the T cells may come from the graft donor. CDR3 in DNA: TGTGCCAGCAGCCCACGCAGACTAGCGGGAGCCCCGCGTACCGGGGAGCTGTTTTTT. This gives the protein CASSPRRLAGAPRTGELFF.